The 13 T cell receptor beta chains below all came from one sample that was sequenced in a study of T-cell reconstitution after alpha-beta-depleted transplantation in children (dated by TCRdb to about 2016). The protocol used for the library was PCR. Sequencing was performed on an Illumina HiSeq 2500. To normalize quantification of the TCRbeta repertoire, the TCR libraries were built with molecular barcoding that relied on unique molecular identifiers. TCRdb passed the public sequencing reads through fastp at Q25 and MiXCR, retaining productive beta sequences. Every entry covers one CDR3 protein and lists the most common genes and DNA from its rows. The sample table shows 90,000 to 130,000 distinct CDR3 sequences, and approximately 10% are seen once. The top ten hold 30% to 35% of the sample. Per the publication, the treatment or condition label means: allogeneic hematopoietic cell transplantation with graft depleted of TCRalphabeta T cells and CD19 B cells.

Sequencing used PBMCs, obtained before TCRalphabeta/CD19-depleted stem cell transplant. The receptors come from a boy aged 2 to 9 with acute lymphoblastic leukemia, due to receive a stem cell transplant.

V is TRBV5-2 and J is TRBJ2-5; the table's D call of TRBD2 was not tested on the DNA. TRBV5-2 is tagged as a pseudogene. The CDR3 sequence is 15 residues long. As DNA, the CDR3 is TGTGCCATGGGCCGGGGGCGGAGCGGGAGAGAGACCCAGTACTTC. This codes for CAMGRGRSGRETQYF.

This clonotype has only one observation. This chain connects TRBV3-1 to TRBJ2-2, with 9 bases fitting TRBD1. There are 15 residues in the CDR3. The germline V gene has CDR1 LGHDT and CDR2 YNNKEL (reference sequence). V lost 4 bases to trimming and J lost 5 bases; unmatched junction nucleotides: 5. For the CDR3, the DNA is TGTGCCAGCAGCCTCGGGACAGGGTTAACCGGGGAGCTGTTTTTT. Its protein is CASSLGTGLTGELFF.

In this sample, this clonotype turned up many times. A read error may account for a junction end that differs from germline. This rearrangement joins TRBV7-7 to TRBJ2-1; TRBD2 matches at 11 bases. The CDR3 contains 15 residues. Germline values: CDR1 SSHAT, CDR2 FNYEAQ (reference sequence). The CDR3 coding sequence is TGTGCTAGCAGCGAGGGACTAGCGGCGTACAATGAGCAGTTCTTC. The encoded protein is CASSEGLAAYNEQFF.

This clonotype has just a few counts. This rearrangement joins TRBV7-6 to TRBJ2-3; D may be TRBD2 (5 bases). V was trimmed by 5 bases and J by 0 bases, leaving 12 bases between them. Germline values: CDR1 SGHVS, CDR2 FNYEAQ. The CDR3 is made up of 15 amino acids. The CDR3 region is CASSVQERSTDTQYF. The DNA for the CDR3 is TGTGCCAGCAGCGTCCAAGAGCGGAGCACAGATACGCAGTATTTT.

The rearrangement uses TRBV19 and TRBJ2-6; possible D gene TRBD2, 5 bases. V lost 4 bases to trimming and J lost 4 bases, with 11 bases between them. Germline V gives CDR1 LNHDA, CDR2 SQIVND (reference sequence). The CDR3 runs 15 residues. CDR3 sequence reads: CASSTQTGGANVLTF. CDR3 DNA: TGTGCCAGTAGTACACAGACGGGAGGGGCCAACGTCCTGACTTTC. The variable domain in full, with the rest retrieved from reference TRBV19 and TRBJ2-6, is DGGITQSPKYLFRKEGQNVTLSCEQNLNHDAMYWYRQDPGQGLRLIYYSQIVNDFQKGDIAEGYSVSREKKESFPLTVTSAQKNPTAFYLCASSTQTGGANVLTFGAGSRLTVL.

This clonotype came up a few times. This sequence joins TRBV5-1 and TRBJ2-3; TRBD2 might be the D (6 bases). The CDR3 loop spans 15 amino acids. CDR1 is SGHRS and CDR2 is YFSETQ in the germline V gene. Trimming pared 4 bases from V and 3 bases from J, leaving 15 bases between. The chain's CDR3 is CASSHRGTETDTQYF. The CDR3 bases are TGCGCCAGCAGCCACCGCGGGACCGAAACAGATACGCAGTATTTT.

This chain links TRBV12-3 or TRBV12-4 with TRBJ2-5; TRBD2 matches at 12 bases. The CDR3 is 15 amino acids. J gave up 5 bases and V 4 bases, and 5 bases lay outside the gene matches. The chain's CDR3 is CASSSPTSGSETQYF. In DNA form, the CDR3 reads TGTGCCAGCAGTTCACCGACTAGCGGGAGCGAGACCCAGTACTTC.

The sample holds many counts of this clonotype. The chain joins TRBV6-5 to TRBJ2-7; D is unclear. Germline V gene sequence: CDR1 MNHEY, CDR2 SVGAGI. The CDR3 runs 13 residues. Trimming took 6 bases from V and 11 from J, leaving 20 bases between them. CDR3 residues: CASSRSPQDREYF. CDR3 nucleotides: TGTGCCAGCAGCCGATCACCCCAGGATCGGGAGTACTTC.

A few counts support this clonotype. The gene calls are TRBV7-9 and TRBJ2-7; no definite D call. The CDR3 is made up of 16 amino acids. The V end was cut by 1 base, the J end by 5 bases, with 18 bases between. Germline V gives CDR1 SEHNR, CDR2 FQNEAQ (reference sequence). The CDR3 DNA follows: TGTGCCAGCAGCTTAGAGGGCCTGGGGAAAAGGGACGAGCAGTACTTC. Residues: CASSLEGLGKRDEQYF.

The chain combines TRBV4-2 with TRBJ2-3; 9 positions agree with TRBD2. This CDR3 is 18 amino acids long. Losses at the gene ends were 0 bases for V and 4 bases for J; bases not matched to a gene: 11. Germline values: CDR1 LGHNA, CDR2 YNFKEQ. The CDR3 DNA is TGTGCCAGCAGCCAAGACAGTAGGCTAGCGGGAATCTCAGATACGCAGTATTTT. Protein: CASSQDSRLAGISDTQYF.

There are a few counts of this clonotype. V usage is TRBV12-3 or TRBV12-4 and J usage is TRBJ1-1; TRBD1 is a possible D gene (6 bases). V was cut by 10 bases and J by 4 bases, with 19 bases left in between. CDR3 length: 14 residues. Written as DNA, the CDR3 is TGTGCCACCCACACAGGGTTAGGGGGCACTGAAGCTTTCTTT. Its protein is CATHTGLGGTEAFF.

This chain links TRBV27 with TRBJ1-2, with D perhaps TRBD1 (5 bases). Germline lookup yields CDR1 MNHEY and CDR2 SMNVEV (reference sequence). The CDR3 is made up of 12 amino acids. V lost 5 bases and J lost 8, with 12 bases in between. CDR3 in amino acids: CASSEWGEGYTF. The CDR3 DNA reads TGTGCCAGCAGTGAATGGGGCGAGGGCTACACCTTC.

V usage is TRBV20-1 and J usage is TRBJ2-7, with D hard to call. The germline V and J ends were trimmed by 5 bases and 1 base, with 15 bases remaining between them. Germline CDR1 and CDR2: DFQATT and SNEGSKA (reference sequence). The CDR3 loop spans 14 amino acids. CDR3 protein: CSAAAHSISYEQYF. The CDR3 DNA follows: TGCAGTGCTGCGGCACACTCCATATCCTACGAGCAGTACTTC.